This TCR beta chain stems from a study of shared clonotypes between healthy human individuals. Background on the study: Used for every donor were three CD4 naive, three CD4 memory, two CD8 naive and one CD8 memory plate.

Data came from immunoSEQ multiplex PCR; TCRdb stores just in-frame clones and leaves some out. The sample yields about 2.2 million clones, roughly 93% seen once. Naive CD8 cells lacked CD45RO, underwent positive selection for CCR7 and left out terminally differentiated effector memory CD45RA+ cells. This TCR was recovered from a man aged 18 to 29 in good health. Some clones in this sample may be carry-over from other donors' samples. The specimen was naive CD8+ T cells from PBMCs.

DNA of the CDR3: TGCAGCGTTGACTCGCCGATCCAAGAGACCCAGTACTTC. The encoded protein is CSVDSPIQETQYF. The gene calls are TRBV29-1 and TRBJ2-5, with D unclear. Trimming cost V 3 bases and J 1 base, with 9 bases left between them. The CDR3 is 13 residues long. Germline V gene sequence: CDR1 SQVTM, CDR2 ANQGSEA.